The 19 T cell receptor beta chains below were found in one sample sequenced in a study of tumor and adjacent non-tumor tissue in lung cancer. No cell sorting was done before RNA was extracted from the tissue. Three rounds of nested PCR, following a modified ARM-PCR protocol, produced the TCRbeta library. TCRdb ran MiXCR on the multiplex PCR reads and lists one entry per CDR3 protein. The sample holds over 130,000 distinct CDR3 sequences; about 71% are singletons and the top ten take around a sixth. Material for sequencing was lung tumor tissue. These TCRs come from a man between 60 and 75 years old with small cell lung cancer.

Only a few counts were recorded for this clonotype. The chain employs TRBV29-1 and TRBJ2-3, with a possible D match to TRBD1 (6 bases). Per germline, CDR1 SQVTM and CDR2 ANQGSEA. Trimming took 4 bases from V and 5 from J, leaving 10 bases between them. The CDR3 is made up of 12 amino acids. The DNA of the CDR3 is TGCAGCGTTGGGGGGCGTGGAGATACGCAGTATTTT. It specifies CSVGGRGDTQYF.

As for this clonotype: One end of the junction varies from germline; a read error may be responsible. The V and J genes are TRBV6-5 and TRBJ2-1, with a weak D call TRBD2 (6 bases). The CDR3 covers 14 residues. Germline CDR1 MNHEY, CDR2 SVGAGI. The chain's CDR3 is CSSTAGRHYNEQFF. CDR3 coding DNA: TGTTCCAGCACTGCGGGACGCCACTACAATGAGCAGTTCTTC.

Details on this clonotype: The junction shows a germline mismatch at one end, possibly a read error. V gene TRBV29-1 combines with J gene TRBJ1-2; D gene ambiguous. In germline, CDR1 is SQVTM, CDR2 ANQGSEA. There are 11 residues in the CDR3. The CDR3 spells CSGWANLGYTF. CDR3 bases: TGTAGCGGGTGGGCCAACCTGGGCTACACCTTC. The full variable domain, its missing parts supplied by reference TRBV29-1 and TRBJ1-2, is SAVISQKPSRDICQRGTSLTIQCQVDSQVTMMFWYRQQPGQSLTLIATANQGSEATYESGFVIDKFPISRPNLTFSTLTVSNMSPEDSSIYLCSGWANLGYTFGSGTRLTVV.

Note on this clonotype: A read error is likely, as this CDR3 ends without the conserved phenylalanine or tryptophan. This sequence joins TRBV12-3 or TRBV12-4 and TRBJ1-6; the D is unclear. V lost 8 bases and J 8 bases, leaving 10 bases between the germline ends. The CDR3 is 12 residues long. The CDR3 loop is CASSVQYSPLHS. In DNA form, the CDR3 reads TGTGCCAGCTCCGTGCAGTATTCACCCCTCCACTCT.

As for this clonotype: One junction end does not reproduce the germline sequence, and a read error may be involved. The V and J genes are TRBV5-4 and TRBJ2-7; no firm D call. Germline CDR1 SGHNT, CDR2 YYREEE (reference sequence). The CDR3 loop spans 12 amino acids. CDR3 loop: CTSSLVDYEQYF. The CDR3, as DNA: TGTACCAGCAGCTTGGTCGACTACGAGCAGTACTTC.

The gene calls are TRBV6-1 and TRBJ1-2; the D is unclear. Germline CDR1 reads MNHNS; CDR2 reads SASEGT. Trimming stripped 7 bases from V and 6 bases from J, with 15 bases between. The CDR3 length is 13 residues. CDR3 nucleotide sequence: TGTGCCAGCACTAGATCCGGCGTCCATGGCTACACCTTC. Encoded protein: CASTRSGVHGYTF.

The J gene is TRBJ2-3, the V gene TRBV7-9; D is undetermined. Trimming took 3 bases from V and 0 from J, leaving 7 bases between them. The CDR3 is 14 residues long. The germline CDR1 and CDR2 sequences are SEHNR and FQNEAQ (reference sequence). The chain's CDR3 is CASSLSTSTDTQYF. As DNA, the CDR3 is TGTGCCAGCAGCTTGAGCACTAGCACAGATACGCAGTATTTT.

Of note for this clonotype: This may be a read error: a much more frequent sequence differs by one nucleotide. The chain employs TRBV6-5 and TRBJ2-2; D is unclear. The CDR3 is 15 residues long. The germline gives CDR1 MNHEY, CDR2 SVGAGI. V lost 6 bases and J 1 base, leaving 12 bases between the germline ends. CDR3 in amino acids: CASSRRGWNTGELFF. CDR3 coding DNA: TGTGCCAGCAGCCGCCGAGGATGGAACACCGGGGAGCTGTTTTTT.

With regard to this clonotype: One junction end does not reproduce the germline sequence, and a read error may be involved. For the CDR3, the DNA is TGCAGTGCTAGTAGTCCGATCGCATTCGAGCAGTGCTTC. It specifies CSASSPIAFEQCF. V gene TRBV20-1 combines with J gene TRBJ2-7; no clear D gene. CDR1 DFQATT and CDR2 SNEGSKA come from the germline V gene (reference sequence). The CDR3 runs 13 residues.

The gene calls are TRBV6-5 and TRBJ2-1; TRBD1 aligns across 9 bases. With V trimmed by 1 base and J by 10 bases, 8 bases remained unmatched. Germline CDR1 MNHEY, CDR2 SVGAGI. The CDR3 runs to 15 residues. This CDR3 reads CASSYLGQGTGEQFF. CDR3 DNA sequence: TGTGCCAGCAGTTACTTGGGACAGGGCACCGGAGAGCAGTTCTTC.

Notes on this clonotype: One end of the junction varies from germline; a read error may be responsible. V and J are TRBV6-1 and TRBJ2-3; D is perhaps TRBD1 or TRBD2 (5 bases each). The CDR3 totals 15 residues. Germline V gene sequence: CDR1 MNHNS, CDR2 SASEGT. In DNA, the CDR3 is TGTGCCAGCAGCGAGGGGCGGTATAGCATAGATACGCAGTGTTTT. Its protein is CASSEGRYSIDTQCF.

This clonotype was seen a handful of times. The chain recombines TRBV5-1 with TRBJ2-7, with 10 nucleotides matching TRBD2. V lost 3 bases and J lost 1; bases outside the gene matches: 1. In germline, CDR1 is SGHRS, CDR2 YFSETQ. The length of the CDR3 is 14 residues. DNA of the CDR3: TGCGCCAGCAGCTCGACTAGCGGGTCCTACGAGCAGTACTTC. Its translation: CASSSTSGSYEQYF. Full variable domain (rest looked up from reference TRBV5-1 and TRBJ2-7): KAGVTQTPRYLIKTRGQQVTLSCSPISGHRSVSWYQQTPGQGLQFLFEYFSETQRNKGNFPGRFSGRQFSNSRSEMNVSTLELGDSALYLCASSSTSGSYEQYFGPGTRLTVT.

Comments on this clonotype: This may be a read error: a much more frequent sequence differs by one nucleotide. This rearrangement joins TRBV6-1 to TRBJ2-1, with D unclear. CDR3 size: 12 residues. CDR1 is MNHNS and CDR2 is SASEGT in the germline V gene. V was trimmed by 8 bases and J by 14 bases, leaving 19 bases between them. Here the CDR3 DNA reads TGTGCCAGCCGTTCGACCGGGCTCATTAAGTTCTTC. It yields the protein CASRSTGLIKFF.

The chain uses TRBV6-1 and TRBJ2-5; D not certain. The V end was cut by 6 bases, the J end by 5 bases, with 10 bases between. Germline loops: CDR1 MNHNS, CDR2 SASEGT. This CDR3 region has 12 residues. CDR3: CASSGLGETQYF. DNA of the CDR3: TGTGCCAGCAGCGGATTAGGGGAGACCCAGTACTTC.

Points on this clonotype: Possible read error: a much larger clone is one base away. The J gene is TRBJ2-1, the V gene TRBV29-1, with 10 bases lining up with TRBD2. The CDR3 spans 17 residues. V lost 5 bases and J lost 0; bases outside the gene matches: 10. Germline CDR1 reads SQVTM; CDR2 reads ANQGSEA. The CDR3 region is CSVTFSGRAASYNEQFF. In DNA, the CDR3 is TGCAGCGTTACGTTCAGCGGGAGGGCAGCCTCCTACAATGAGCAGTTCTTC.

This clonotype was recorded many times. The J gene is TRBJ1-5, the V gene TRBV6-1; unclear D gene. Per germline, CDR1 MNHNS and CDR2 SASEGT. The CDR3 runs to 13 residues. Trimming cost V 6 bases and J 7 bases, with 13 bases left between them. CDR3 in amino acids: CASRVTAGQPQHF. The CDR3 DNA is TGTGCCAGCAGAGTTACCGCGGGACAGCCCCAGCATTTT.

This clonotype showed up many times. This chain connects TRBV12-3 or TRBV12-4 to TRBJ2-3; either TRBD1 or TRBD2 may supply D (5 bases each). CDR3 size: 13 residues. V dropped 2 bases and J dropped 4 bases, with 7 bases sitting between them. CDR3 coding DNA: TGTGCCAGCAGTTTAATGGGGGCAGATACGCAGTATTTT. Protein: CASSLMGADTQYF.

A few counts support this clonotype. A clone one base away is much larger, so this may be a read error. The rearrangement uses TRBV6-1 and TRBJ1-2, with D tentatively TRBD1 (5 bases). This CDR3 is 15 amino acids long. The ends were cut back, 4 bases at V and 6 bases at J, with 18 bases in the middle. CDR1 is MNHNS and CDR2 is SASEGT in the germline V gene. The CDR3 spells CASSVGPLWGNGYTF. CDR3 nucleotide sequence: TGTGCCAGCAGTGTGGGCCCTCTCTGGGGGAATGGCTACACCTTC.

This clonotype was found once. V is TRBV6-6 and J is TRBJ1-5, with no clear D. The germline gives CDR1 MNHNY, CDR2 SVGAGI (reference sequence). This CDR3 comprises 13 residues. V dropped 4 bases and J dropped 13 bases, with 17 bases sitting between them. CDR3 bases: TGTGCCAGCAGTTCCCTCCTAGGGCAGCTACAGCATTTT. This encodes CASSSLLGQLQHF.